The 8 T cell receptor beta chains below come from one sample, sequenced in a study of cytomegalovirus exposure and HLA in healthy donors. PCR amplification relied on 60 Vbeta primers (plus 13 Jbeta primers). Sequencing used immunoSEQ multiplex PCR; TCRdb keeps in-frame clones, though not all of them. The sample contains about 180,000 clones, 80% of which appear only once. What was sequenced was PBMCs. The receptors stem from a man aged 25-45 years in good health and CMV-seropositive.

This clone occurred a few times. J is TRBJ1-2 and V is TRBV5-6, with D unresolved. Germline CDR1 reads SGHDT; CDR2 reads YYEEEE. The ends were cut back, 2 bases at V and 2 bases at J, with 10 bases in the middle. The CDR3 contains 14 residues. The CDR3 coding sequence is TGTGCCAGCAGCTTCGGCAGCGGGAACTATGGCTACACCTTC. Translation gives CASSFGSGNYGYTF.

The chain is built from TRBV5-4 and TRBJ1-1, with 7 positions matching TRBD1. The V gene end was trimmed by 4 bases and the J gene end by 4 bases; junction bases not matched to a gene: 7. The CDR3 has 14 amino acids. Germline V CDR1 and CDR2: SGHNT, YYREEE (reference sequence). The chain's CDR3 is CASSLGTVPTEAFF. CDR3 nucleotides: TGTGCCAGCAGCCTCGGGACAGTGCCCACTGAAGCTTTCTTT. The entire variable domain, with the rest obtained from reference TRBV5-4 and TRBJ1-1, is as follows: ETGVTQSPTHLIKTRGQQVTLRCSSQSGHNTVSWYQQALGQGPQFIFQYYREEENGRGNFPPRFSGLQFPNYSSELNVNALELDDSALYLCASSLGTVPTEAFFGQGTRLTVV.

The genes are TRBV27 and TRBJ2-7, with 7 positions matching TRBD1. V lost 2 bases to trimming and J lost 2 bases; unmatched junction nucleotides: 6. The CDR3 extends over 15 amino acids. In germline, CDR1 is MNHEY, CDR2 SMNVEV (reference sequence). The CDR3 protein is CASSLGDRTTYEQYF. CDR3 DNA: TGTGCCAGCAGTTTAGGGGACAGAACAACCTACGAGCAGTACTTC.

V gene TRBV12-5 combines with J gene TRBJ2-7, with D unclear. The CDR3 length is 15 residues. V lost 0 bases to trimming and J lost 0 bases, with 9 bases between them. Germline loops: CDR1 LGHNT, CDR2 FRNRAP. The CDR3 DNA follows: TGTGCTAGTGGTTTGGTACTTATGAGCTCCTACGAGCAGTACTTC. It encodes CASGLVLMSSYEQYF.

This rearrangement joins TRBV19 to TRBJ1-4; D is possibly TRBD1 (5 bases). The CDR3 runs 13 residues. Germline values: CDR1 LNHDA, CDR2 SQIVND (reference sequence). V lost 11 bases and J lost 0, with 10 bases in between. The CDR3 sequence is CAGGGATNEKLFF. In DNA, the CDR3 is TGTGCCGGGGGGGGTGCAACTAATGAAAAACTGTTTTTT.

This clone was seen a single time. CDR3 DNA sequence: TGTGCCAGCAGGGATGGACAGGGGGCGACTGGGGCCAACGTCCTGACTTTC. Translated, it gives CASRDGQGATGANVLTF. V and J are TRBV2 and TRBJ2-6; TRBD1 agrees at 11 bases. The CDR3 covers 17 residues. With V trimmed by 6 bases and J by 2 bases, 6 bases remained unmatched. CDR1 SNHLY and CDR2 FYNNEI come from the germline V gene. The full variable domain, with the rest looked up from reference TRBV2 and TRBJ2-6, is EPEVTQTPSHQVTQMGQEVILRCVPISNHLYFYWYRQILGQKVEFLVSFYNNEISEKSEIFDDQFSVERPDGSNFTLKIRSTKLEDSAMYFCASRDGQGATGANVLTFGAGSRLTVL.

This sequence joins TRBV7-9 and TRBJ2-1; D unresolved. Deletions cut 4 bases from V and 9 bases from J, with 16 bases between. This CDR3 spans 14 amino acids. Germline V gene lookup returns CDR1 SEHNR and CDR2 FQNEAQ (reference sequence). The CDR3 loop is CASSSASHQAEQFF. The CDR3 bases are TGTGCCAGCAGCTCCGCCAGTCACCAGGCTGAGCAGTTCTTC.

The chain links TRBV27 to TRBJ1-1, with unresolved D. The germline V gene has CDR1 MNHEY and CDR2 SMNVEV (reference sequence). Trimming took 10 bases from V and 0 from J, leaving 9 bases between them. The CDR3 length is 12 residues. The CDR3 region has the DNA TGTGCCACCGACTGGCTGAACACTGAAGCTTTCTTT. This gives the protein CATDWLNTEAFF.